The source of this TCR beta chain is a study of T cells in Graves' hyperthyroidism and ophthalmopathy. The V gene's germline CDR1 is MNHNY and CDR2 SVGAGI (reference sequence). This CDR3 spans 17 amino acids. V was shortened by 4 bases and J by 3 bases, with 19 bases between the two germline ends. In its sample, this clonotype was seen many times. It was RNA transcripts that yielded the amplified TCR beta CDR3 regions. Using the HTBI primer set, a first-round RT-PCR was run on the TCR CDR3. TCRdb re-derived calls from the multiplex PCR reads in MiXCR, one entry per CDR3 protein. This sample carries tens of thousands of distinct CDR3 sequences, around half of them seen once, and the ten largest clones take 8% to 10%. Each ophthalmopathy patient scored at least 3 on the Clinical Activity Score and at least 4 on NOSPECS grade, with duration under 3 months.

The material sequenced was blood. The receptor was isolated from a woman in her 50s with Graves' ophthalmopathy. The chain is built from TRBV6-6 and TRBJ2-1; D possibly matches TRBD1 or TRBD2 (6 bases each). The CDR3 sequence: CASSWGRGGRDYNEQFF. The DNA for the CDR3 is TGTGCCAGCAGTTGGGGCCGAGGGGGGCGCGACTACAATGAGCAGTTCTTC.